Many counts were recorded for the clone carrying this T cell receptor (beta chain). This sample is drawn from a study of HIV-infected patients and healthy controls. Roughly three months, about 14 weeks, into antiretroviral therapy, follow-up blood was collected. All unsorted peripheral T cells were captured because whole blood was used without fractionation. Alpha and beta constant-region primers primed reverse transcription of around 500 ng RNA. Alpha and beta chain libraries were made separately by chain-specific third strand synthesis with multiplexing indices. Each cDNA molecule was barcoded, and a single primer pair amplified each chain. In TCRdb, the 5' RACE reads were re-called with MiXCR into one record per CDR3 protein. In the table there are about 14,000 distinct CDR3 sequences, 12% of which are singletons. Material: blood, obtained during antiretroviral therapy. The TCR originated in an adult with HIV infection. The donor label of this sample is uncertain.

The CDR3 bases are TGTGCCAGCAGCTTAGCTCCAGGGGTCTGGAATGAGCAGTTCTTC. Translated, it gives CASSLAPGVWNEQFF. The chain employs TRBV7-6 and TRBJ2-1, with a possible D match to TRBD1 (6 bases). Germline-derived CDR1 and CDR2 are SGHVS and FNYEAQ. The V end was cut by 0 bases, the J end by 7 bases, with 13 bases between. CDR3 length: 15 amino acids.